This TCR beta chain was recovered during a study of shared clonotypes between healthy human individuals (TCRdb year 2020). General notes on the study: The cohort comprised two women and three men aged 18 to 49 years. For each donor, three plates each were used for CD4 naive and CD4 memory, two plates were used for CD8 naive, and one plate was used for CD8 memory. The study deeply sequenced blood TCR repertoires of five healthy adults to estimate repertoire size and the extent of clonotype sharing between individuals. Different laboratories and diverse techniques were used to prepare libraries and sequence TCR repertoires, to increase sequencing depth and limit assay-specific biases. Leukapheresis yielded between about 0.9 and 8.9 billion PBMCs per donor.

On this clone: There is no known antigen for this receptor. No much larger clone exists at a distance of one base, and base qualities are not known.

What the research found in general, with its limitations: About 5% of naive CD4, 3.5% of naive CD8, around 2.3% of memory CD4, and approximately 0.39% of memory CD8 clonotypes were shared across four donors. Pairwise subsampling indicated that sequencing depth was expected to affect the degree of clonotype sharing among donors. Only blood was sampled, and tissue TCR repertoires likely differ from those in blood. Larger estimated clonotype richness was generally found for naive subsets than for memory subsets. Because the study included a small number of donors, the genetic and exposure-history diversity represented was limited. Compared with non-shared clonotypes, clonotypes shared by all four sorted-subset donors had higher generation probabilities. Even with the large sequencing depth, rarefaction of the sorted-subset datasets indicated that sequencing was incomplete.

TCR CDR3 regions were amplified from genomic DNA by multiplex PCR using the deep immunoSEQ assay. For each cell subset, the extracted genomic DNA was distributed evenly across all wells of several immunoSEQ 96-well plates, and each plate served as one replicate. Each replicate PCR for sorted subsets received about 210 ng genomic DNA, equal to about 29,000 T cell genomes. Purified libraries were measured with a Qubit 3.0 fluorometer, size-checked on a Bioanalyzer 2100, and measured again with the KAPA Library Quantification kit. Every immunoSEQ 96-well plate was sequenced on a dedicated single-read 150-cycle Illumina NextSeq 550 flow cell. Under the source paper's analysis protocol: Because the immunoSEQ output held only junctional sequences and lacked quality scores, the filtering could not match the filtering applied to full-length reads. Sequences were annotated with PyIR, a Python wrapper for IgBLAST v1.9, and V/J genes and CDR3 were assigned using IMGT germline references. Reads with weak V/J assignments (E-value above 1e-6), missing CDR3, stop codons, out-of-frame junctions, or ambiguous translated residues were removed. A V3J clonotype was defined by an identical inferred V gene, J gene, and CDR3 amino acid sequence. The percentage overlap between two repertoires was calculated by dividing the number of shared unique clonotypes by the size of the smaller repertoire. RTK rarefaction, the Chao1 estimator, and Recon v2.1 estimates of unobserved clonotypes were used to assess repertoire richness. For all TCRbeta clonotypes obtained by the gDNA method from several donors, generation probabilities were computed with OLGA. Drawn from immuneACCESS, this table holds only the in-frame rearrangements with V and J called that TCRdb kept. Clones are partly lost; checked studies trace under half to an unresolved V gene and leave the rest unexplained. Clonal size and the V and J genes are those of that table, whereas D and trimming came from the DNA. This sample lists around 550,000 clones; about 96% were detected once. The ten largest clones capture 0.06% of the sample.

The CDR3 contains 14 residues, cysteine and phenylalanine counted. The kept DNA is CDR3 alone, 42 bases in frame from the first base. V drops 6 bases and J drops 2 bases, leaving 14 bases in between. Looking up the germline V gene (reference sequence) yields CDR1 LNHDA and CDR2 SQIVND. Donors were healthy HIV-negative adults with no recently reported acute infections or vaccinations. All donors were Caucasian adults living in Nashville, Tennessee, USA. CD4+ T cells were enriched by magnetic negative selection; naive cells were then positively selected on CD45RA, and the negative fraction formed the memory subset. Blood was obtained by leukapheresis, after which PBMCs were separated by Ficoll-Histopaque density gradient centrifugation and cryopreserved in liquid nitrogen vapor phase. Analytical flow cytometry was used to check the purity and quantity of every magnetically sorted T cell population. From each sorted fraction, genomic DNA was isolated and quantified by UV absorbance on a Nanodrop 2000c.

The sequence derives from a woman aged 30 to 39 in good health. The source material was naive CD4+ T cells sorted from blood. The cell subset or site label, as the study defines it: CD45RA+ positively selected. The chain links TRBV19 with TRBJ2-7; the D segment could be TRBD1, given 6 matching bases. The DNA reads as follows: TGTGCCAGTAGCCTACAGGGCCGGCCCTACGAGCAGTACTTC. Translation gives CASSLQGRPYEQYF.